These T cell receptor beta chains were read from a single sample in a study of shared clonotypes between healthy human individuals. Clones were read by immunoSEQ multiplex PCR, and TCRdb kept only the in-frame ones, dropping some. The sample lists a few million clones; around nine tenths were seen once. The sample comprised naive CD4+ T cells sorted from blood. The receptors were gathered from a man aged 18 to 30 in good health. Each CDR3 is given with its conserved first and last residue. The order of the fields is clone size, J gene, D gene, V gene, CDR3 protein, CDR3 DNA. D genes are given only for firm matches. Clone size is shown for a subset of rows, as once, few, many or a class of expanded clone.

. TRBJ1-6 . TRBV6-5 CASRRGIYNSPLHF TGTGCCAGCAGAAGGGGAATCTATAATTCACCCCTCCACTTT
. TRBJ1-1 . TRBV6-4 CASSEMGDTEAFF TGTGCCAGCAGTGAAATGGGGGACACTGAAGCTTTCTTT
once TRBJ2-7 TRBD1 TRBV6-1 CASRGTGINEQYF TGTGCCAGCAGAGGGACAGGGATTAACGAGCAGTACTTC
once TRBJ1-1 TRBD1 TRBV6-5 CASSYGQGVTEAFF TGTGCCAGCAGTTACGGACAGGGAGTCACTGAAGCTTTCTTT
. TRBJ2-1 . TRBV6-5 CASSYSAANNEQFF TGTGCCAGCAGTTACTCGGCCGCGAACAATGAGCAGTTCTTC
. TRBJ2-7 . TRBV9 CASSPGPSLMQYF TGTGCCAGCAGCCCAGGGCCCAGCCTCATGCAGTACTTC
. TRBJ2-7 . TRBV5-1 CASSLAGDSAYEQYF TGCGCCAGCAGCTTGGCGGGGGACTCGGCTTACGAGCAGTACTTC
. TRBJ2-5 TRBD2 TRBV4-3 CASSQGTSGRYGETQYF TGCGCCAGCAGCCAAGGGACTAGCGGGAGGTATGGGGAGACCCAGTACTTC
once TRBJ2-7 . TRBV21-1 CASSKGNSGDEQYF TGTGCCAGCAGCAAAGGCAACAGCGGGGACGAGCAGTACTTC
few TRBJ1-5 TRBD1 TRBV2 CASSEGDRQNQPQHF TGTGCCAGCAGTGAAGGGGACAGACAGAATCAGCCCCAGCATTTT
. TRBJ1-6 . TRBV6-1 CASSEQNNSPLHF TGTGCCAGCAGTGAACAAAACAATTCACCCCTCCACTTT
. TRBJ2-6 . TRBV5-4 CASSLAGTARSGANVLTF TGTGCCAGCAGCTTAGCCGGGACCGCGCGATCTGGGGCCAACGTCCTGACTTTC
. TRBJ2-2 . TRBV5-4 CASSTTANTGELFF TGTGCCAGCAGCACCACAGCGAACACCGGGGAGCTGTTTTTT
. TRBJ2-3 TRBD2 TRBV19 CASPTTPSGTYTDTQYF TGTGCCAGCCCCACGACCCCTAGCGGGACATACACAGATACGCAGTATTTT
. TRBJ2-2 . TRBV6-1 CASSEARGHGRLGGELFF TGTGCCAGCAGTGAAGCGCGGGGTCACGGGAGACTGGGCGGGGAGCTGTTTTTT
few TRBJ1-6 TRBD1 TRBV25-1 CATGQVIGSPLHF TGTGCCACCGGACAGGTTATCGGGTCACCCCTCCACTTT
. TRBJ2-7 TRBD1 TRBV11-3 CASSQSGQGAREQYF TGTGCCAGCAGCCAATCAGGACAGGGGGCGAGGGAGCAGTACTTC
. TRBJ2-5 TRBD2 TRBV7-2 CASSLQSGGAGTQYF TGTGCCAGCAGCTTACAAAGCGGGGGGGCCGGGACCCAGTACTTC
. TRBJ2-2 . TRBV6-5 CASSYGGPQGTGELFF TGTGCCAGCAGTTACGGCGGGCCTCAAGGGACCGGGGAGCTGTTTTTT
. TRBJ2-2 TRBD1 TRBV7-3 CASSLLGTGLTGELFF TGTGCCAGCAGCTTACTGGGGACAGGGCTCACCGGGGAGCTGTTTTTT
. TRBJ2-3 . TRBV11-3 CASRVPGLVTDTQYF TGTGCCAGCAGAGTTCCGGGATTGGTCACAGATACGCAGTATTTT
. TRBJ2-2 . TRBV9 CASSALDGNTGELFF TGTGCCAGCAGCGCGTTGGACGGAAACACCGGGGAGCTGTTTTTT
. TRBJ2-3 . TRBV14 CASSRDLLPDTQYF TGTGCCAGCAGCCGGGACCTTCTTCCAGATACGCAGTATTTT
once TRBJ2-5 . TRBV18 CASSPGVQETQYF TGTGCCAGCTCACCAGGAGTCCAAGAGACCCAGTACTTC
. TRBJ2-3 TRBD2 TRBV6-4 CASKASGNTDTQYF TGTGCCAGCAAAGCTAGCGGGAACACAGATACGCAGTATTTT
. TRBJ1-4 TRBD1 TRBV15 CATSNPTGVGKLFF TGTGCCACCAGCAACCCGACAGGGGTAGGAAAACTGTTTTTT
. TRBJ2-3 . TRBV6-1 CAGKWGHPADTQYF TGTGCCGGCAAGTGGGGGCATCCAGCAGATACGCAGTATTTT
few TRBJ1-5 . TRBV5-5 CASSQGSNQPQHF TGTGCCAGCAGCCAGGGTAGCAATCAGCCCCAGCATTTT
. TRBJ2-7 . TRBV6-5 CASSRELGYEQYF TGTGCCAGCAGTCGGGAGTTAGGGTACGAGCAGTACTTC
. TRBJ1-1 . TRBV29-1 CSVEDGGEAFF TGCAGCGTTGAAGACGGGGGGGAAGCTTTCTTT
. TRBJ2-5 . TRBV14 CASSQDRRTSGETQYF TGTGCCAGCAGCCAAGATCGAAGGACGTCCGGGGAGACCCAGTACTTC
. TRBJ2-6 TRBD1 TRBV4-3 CASSQGTGVTGANVLTF TGCGCCAGCAGCCAAGGGACAGGGGTTACTGGGGCCAACGTCCTGACTTTC
. TRBJ1-4 . TRBV6-1 CATRDMAGNEKLFF TGTGCCACCCGAGATATGGCGGGTAATGAAAAACTGTTTTTT
. TRBJ2-7 . TRBV5-1 CASSLLEGAYEQYF TGCGCCAGCAGCTTGTTGGAGGGGGCTTACGAGCAGTACTTC
. TRBJ2-5 TRBD1 TRBV6-1 CASSEWQGAGETQYF TGTGCCAGCAGTGAATGGCAGGGGGCGGGAGAGACCCAGTACTTC
. TRBJ1-2 . TRBV6-5 CASRSTGDYGYTF TGTGCCAGCCGCTCGACAGGAGACTATGGCTACACCTTC
few TRBJ1-1 . TRBV2 CASRGNTAEAFF TGTGCCAGCAGGGGGAATACGGCTGAAGCTTTCTTT
. TRBJ2-7 . TRBV6-1 CASSDRAAAYEQYF TGTGCCAGCAGTGACAGGGCGGCGGCCTACGAGCAGTACTTC
. TRBJ2-1 . TRBV30 CACGSHNEQFF TGTGCCTGCGGGAGTCACAATGAGCAGTTCTTC
. TRBJ2-3 . TRBV18 CASSPPFKRDLGDTQYF TGTGCCAGCTCCCCCCCGTTTAAACGGGATTTGGGAGATACGCAGTATTTT
. TRBJ1-3 . TRBV19 CASSIDHGRENTIYF TGTGCCAGTAGTATAGATCACGGACGCGAAAACACCATATATTTT
. TRBJ2-7 TRBD1 TRBV7-9 CASSLWDRPYEQYF TGTGCCAGCAGCTTATGGGACAGACCCTACGAGCAGTACTTC
. TRBJ2-1 . TRBV21-1 CASNEPSYNEQFF TGTGCCAGCAACGAGCCCTCCTACAATGAGCAGTTCTTC
. TRBJ2-3 . TRBV5-1 CASSREKDTDTQYF TGCGCCAGCAGTCGAGAGAAAGACACAGATACGCAGTATTTT
. TRBJ2-5 . TRBV5-1 CASKRGEYQETQYF TGCGCCAGCAAACGGGGCGAGTACCAAGAGACCCAGTACTTC
. TRBJ1-2 TRBD1 TRBV19 CASRPGQGVYGYTF TGTGCCAGTAGGCCGGGACAGGGTGTATATGGCTACACCTTC
. TRBJ2-7 . TRBV9 CASSPVGFSYEQYF TGTGCCAGCAGCCCCGTGGGCTTTTCCTACGAGCAGTACTTC